Below are 20 T cell receptor beta chains sequenced from a single sample in a study of shared T cell receptors in the human thymus. Sequencing was performed with immunoSEQ multiplex PCR; in TCRdb, only in-frame clones are kept and a portion is missing. The repertoire holds around 730,000 clones, approximately 85% seen once, with 0.008% to 0.011% in the top ten. These records were also assigned to another study, of human thymus T cells.

The sequenced sample consisted of thymocytes. The receptors here all came from a girl in the first two years of life with a congenital heart defect.

V and J are TRBV5-6 and TRBJ2-5, with 9 bases matching TRBD1. Germline CDR1 reads SGHDT; CDR2 reads YYEEEE. Unmatched junction bases numbered 7, after V lost 0 bases and J lost 1 base. The CDR3 loop spans 17 amino acids. This CDR3 is CASSLDGGQGSQETQYF. CDR3 in DNA: TGTGCCAGCAGCTTGGATGGGGGACAGGGAAGCCAAGAGACCCAGTACTTC.

The J gene is TRBJ2-3, the V gene TRBV5-1; D may be TRBD2 (7 bases). Per the germline V gene, CDR1 is SGHRS and CDR2 is YFSETQ. The CDR3 is 17 amino acids. Between the trimmed V and J ends, which lost 7 bases and 4 bases, there was a span of 25 bases. For the CDR3, the DNA is TGCGCCAGCGGACCCGGAGGGGGGGGGTATATTGCAGATACGCAGTATTTT. It translates to CASGPGGGGYIADTQYF.

This chain uses TRBV4-3 with TRBJ1-6; 7 bases fit TRBD1. Germline V gene data show CDR1 as LGHNA and CDR2 as YSLEER. This CDR3 has 18 residues. V gave up 0 bases and J gave up 1 base; unmatched junction bases: 6. This chain's CDR3 is CASSQEGGGASYNSPLHF. The CDR3 bases are TGCGCCAGCAGCCAAGAAGGAGGGGGCGCTTCCTATAATTCACCCCTCCACTTT.

This clone was recorded only once. The rearrangement uses TRBV9 and TRBJ2-3, with TRBD2 identical over 8 bases. J gave up 1 base and V 8 bases, and 15 bases lay outside the gene matches. The CDR3 has 17 residues. CDR1 and CDR2 (germline): SGDLS, YYNGEE. The DNA of the CDR3 is TGTGCCAGACACCCAGTGGCGGGGGGACCCTGCACAGATACGCAGTATTTT. This gives the protein CARHPVAGGPCTDTQYF. Complete variable domain (other parts from reference TRBV9 and TRBJ2-3): DSGVTQTPKHLITATGQRVTLRCSPRSGDLSVYWYQQSLDQGLQFLIQYYNGEERAKGNILERFSAQQFPDLHSELNLSSLELGDSALYFCARHPVAGGPCTDTQYFGPGTRLTVL.

CDR3 sequence reads: CASSYGGTPNDYEQYF. The CDR3 DNA reads TGTGCCAGCAGTTACGGGGGGACCCCTAACGACTACGAGCAGTACTTC. V is TRBV6-5 and J is TRBJ2-7; a weak D match, TRBD2 (6 bases). This CDR3 region has 16 residues. The ends were cut back, 2 bases at V and 3 bases at J, with 17 bases in the middle. Germline V gives CDR1 MNHEY, CDR2 SVGAGI.

The chain employs TRBV21-1 and TRBJ2-5; the table's TRBD2 call for D was not verified on the DNA. TRBV21-1 is given as a pseudogene. The CDR3 extends over 16 amino acids. CDR3 sequence reads: CASSNYSGKMEETQYF. The CDR3 DNA is TGTGCCAGCAGCAATTATAGCGGGAAAATGGAAGAGACCCAGTACTTC.

This clone appeared once. The J gene is TRBJ1-2, the V gene TRBV10-3; D is perhaps TRBD1 (5 bases). The CDR3 contains 13 residues. Trimming pared 10 bases from V and 6 bases from J, leaving 18 bases between. Germline CDR1 is ENHRY and CDR2 is SYGVKD. For the CDR3, the DNA is TGTGCCAGCACTGCAGCGGGGCCGGATGGCTACACCTTC. Its translation is CASTAAGPDGYTF.

V gene TRBV19 combines with J gene TRBJ2-2; D possibly corresponds to TRBD1 (6 bases). Germline CDR1 and CDR2: LNHDA and SQIVND (reference sequence). Trimming left V 10 bases short and J 0 bases short, with 15 bases between. The CDR3 runs to 15 residues. The CDR3 loop is CATTPGHSNTGELFF. CDR3 in DNA: TGTGCCACCACGCCGGGACACTCGAACACCGGGGAGCTGTTTTTT.

This chain connects TRBV2 to TRBJ1-3; 10 nucleotides align to TRBD1. Germline V gene sequence: CDR1 SNHLY, CDR2 FYNNEI. This CDR3 is 20 amino acids long. The V segment lost 6 bases and the J segment 0 bases; nucleotides outside the gene matches: 17. CDR3 sequence: CASRGDRGISAASSGNTIYF. CDR3 nucleotides: TGTGCCAGCAGGGGGGACAGGGGAATCTCGGCGGCGAGCTCTGGAAACACCATATATTTT.

V is TRBV27 and J is TRBJ1-5; 7 bases map to TRBD1. The CDR3 is 15 residues long. V was pared by 6 bases and J by 2 bases, with 7 bases of the junction left unmatched. Germline V lookup: CDR1 MNHEY, CDR2 SMNVEV (reference sequence). The CDR3 coding sequence is TGTGCCAGCAGGAACAGGGGTGGTCGCAATCAGCCCCAGCATTTT. It specifies CASRNRGGRNQPQHF.

The chain couples TRBV19 to TRBJ1-2; 9 bases align to TRBD1. The trim removed 6 bases at V and 6 bases at J, leaving 5 bases unmatched. Germline V gene lookup returns CDR1 LNHDA and CDR2 SQIVND (reference sequence). This CDR3 region has 13 residues. The CDR3 DNA follows: TGTGCCAGTAGCCGGGACAGGGAGGATGGCTACACCTTC. Its protein is CASSRDREDGYTF.

V and J are TRBV18 and TRBJ2-2; TRBD2 is a possible D gene (5 bases). This CDR3 spans 15 amino acids. The ends were cut back, 5 bases at V and 5 bases at J, with 15 bases in the middle. Germline V gene sequence: CDR1 KGHSH, CDR2 LQKENI. Here the CDR3 reads CASSDPGCRTGELFF. In nucleotides, the CDR3 is TGTGCCAGCTCAGATCCGGGATGTCGGACCGGGGAGCTGTTTTTT.

V usage is TRBV5-6 and J usage is TRBJ2-1; TRBD2 agrees at 9 bases. This CDR3 has 15 amino acids. Per germline, CDR1 SGHDT and CDR2 YYEEEE. J was trimmed by 7 bases and V by 0 bases; bases with no gene match: 5. The DNA of the CDR3 is TGTGCCAGCAGCTTGGCTGGGAGCGGGGGGAATGAGCAGTTCTTC. Protein sequence: CASSLAGSGGNEQFF.

The V and J genes are TRBV28 and TRBJ1-6; no clear D gene. The germline V and J ends were trimmed by 11 bases and 9 bases, with 20 bases remaining between them. This CDR3 region has 14 residues. The germline CDR1 and CDR2 sequences are MDHEN and SYDVKM. DNA of the CDR3: TGTGCCGTCAAAACCTCGGTCTTTCCTTCACCCCTCCACTTT. Its protein product is CAVKTSVFPSPLHF. The variable domain in full, with the rest retrieved from reference TRBV28 and TRBJ1-6, is DVKVTQSSRYLVKRTGEKVFLECVQDMDHENMFWYRQDPGLGLRLIYFSYDVKMKEKGDIPEGYSVSREKKERFSLILESASTNQTSMYLCAVKTSVFPSPLHFGNGTRLTVT.

The J gene is TRBJ2-1, the V gene TRBV11-3; TRBD1 might be the D (5 bases). V dropped 3 bases and J dropped 10 bases, with 10 bases sitting between them. CDR3 length: 12 residues. Germline V gene data show CDR1 as SGHNT and CDR2 as YENEEA. This chain's CDR3 is CASSLQGCEQFF. The CDR3 nucleotides are TGTGCCAGCAGCTTGCAGGGTTGCGAGCAGTTCTTC.

This chain uses TRBV7-8 with TRBJ2-1; 12 nucleotides align to TRBD2. Looked up from germline, CDR1 is SGHVS and CDR2 is FQNEAQ. The trim removed 5 bases at V and 3 bases at J, leaving 8 bases unmatched. The CDR3 runs 17 residues. Here the CDR3 reads CASSPRTSGDVYNEQFF. CDR3 in DNA: TGTGCCAGCAGCCCACGGACTAGCGGGGATGTCTACAATGAGCAGTTCTTC.

This clone was counted a few times. CDR3 nucleotides: TGTGCCAGCAGTTTAACTAGCGGGGGCCTCTACGGTGAGCAGTTCTTC. This encodes CASSLTSGGLYGEQFF. The chain recombines TRBV27 with TRBJ2-1, with 11 bases identical to TRBD2. This CDR3 is built from 16 residues. Germline V CDR1 and CDR2: MNHEY, SMNVEV (reference sequence). V was clipped by 2 bases and J by 9 bases; unmatched bases: 9.

The genes are TRBV5-1 and TRBJ2-5; tentative D call: TRBD2 (6 bases). The CDR3 covers 15 residues. Germline V gene data show CDR1 as SGHRS and CDR2 as YFSETQ. Trimming took off 0 bases at V and 2 bases at J, with 11 bases between the two ends. CDR3 amino acids: CASSLDWRGQETQYF. Here the CDR3 DNA reads TGCGCCAGCAGCTTGGACTGGCGGGGTCAAGAGACCCAGTACTTC.

The V gene is TRBV28, the J gene TRBJ1-1; 10 positions match TRBD1. Trimming removed 7 bases from V and 0 bases from J; junction bases left unmatched: 26. Looked up from germline, CDR1 is MDHEN and CDR2 is SYDVKM. This CDR3 spans 22 amino acids. The CDR3 is CASTSPPPGQGFTTRLNTEAFF. CDR3 coding DNA: TGTGCCAGCACCTCCCCACCCCCGGGACAGGGGTTTACTACGCGGTTGAACACTGAAGCTTTCTTT.

The chain employs TRBV6-1 and TRBJ1-2; the match to TRBD1 covers 7 bases. Germline V gene sequence: CDR1 MNHNS, CDR2 SASEGT. The CDR3 length is 17 residues. Unmatched junction bases numbered 12, after V lost 3 bases and J lost 2 bases. DNA of the CDR3: TGTGCCAGCAGTGACCCCCGAAATCGACAGGGAAACTATGGCTACACCTTC. Its translation: CASSDPRNRQGNYGYTF.